This is a list of T cell receptor beta chains from one sample in a study of T cells after yellow fever vaccination. In TCRdb, the 5' RACE reads were re-called with MiXCR into one record per CDR3 protein. The sample records approximately 580,000 distinct CDR3 sequences, about a sixth being singletons. Sequences were derived from PBMCs, sampled 5 days after the first yellow fever vaccination. The receptors originated from a man aged 18 to 29 who received the YFV17D yellow fever vaccine. Each CDR3 is given with its conserved first and last residue. The D gene is left open where the match is weak. Rows give clone size only sometimes, using once, few, many, or a class for an expanded clone.

CDR3 length: 16
J gene: TRBJ2-3
D gene: .
V gene: TRBV24-1
clone size: few
CDR3 DNA: TGTGCCACCAGTGACCCCGGAGGAGGATTCACAGATACGCAGTATTTT
CDR3 protein: CATSDPGGGFTDTQYF

CDR3 length: 12
J gene: TRBJ1-2
D gene: .
V gene: TRBV6-1
clone size: .
CDR3 DNA: TGTGCCAGCAGTGAAGGGTTCTATGGCTACACCTTC
CDR3 protein: CASSEGFYGYTF

CDR3 length: 13
J gene: TRBJ1-5
D gene: .
V gene: TRBV7-2
clone size: .
CDR3 DNA: TGTGCCAGCAGCTGGAGGGGTTATCAGCCCCAGCATTTT
CDR3 protein: CASSWRGYQPQHF

CDR3 length: 14
J gene: TRBJ2-1
D gene: .
V gene: TRBV9
clone size: .
CDR3 DNA: TGTGCCAGCAGCGAGGCACCTCAGTGGGGTGAGCAGTTCTTC
CDR3 protein: CASSEAPQWGEQFF

CDR3 length: 17
J gene: TRBJ2-7
D gene: TRBD2
V gene: TRBV4-2
clone size: once
CDR3 DNA: TGTGCCAGCAGCCAAGGGGTGACTAGCGGGACCTCCTACGAGCAGTACTTC
CDR3 protein: CASSQGVTSGTSYEQYF

CDR3 length: 15
J gene: TRBJ2-3
D gene: TRBD2
V gene: TRBV2
clone size: .
CDR3 DNA: TGTGCCAGCAGTGGTCCGGGGGGACCCACAGATACGCAGTATTTT
CDR3 protein: CASSGPGGPTDTQYF

CDR3 length: 14
J gene: TRBJ2-7
D gene: .
V gene: TRBV7-9
clone size: .
CDR3 DNA: TGTGCCAGCAGCAACAACAGGGTGGGTAACGAGCAGTACTTC
CDR3 protein: CASSNNRVGNEQYF

CDR3 length: 16
J gene: TRBJ2-1
D gene: TRBD1
V gene: TRBV7-2
clone size: .
CDR3 DNA: TGTGCCAGCAACGGCCCTCTGCGGACAGGGCACAATGAGCAGTTCTTC
CDR3 protein: CASNGPLRTGHNEQFF

CDR3 length: 14
J gene: TRBJ2-3
D gene: .
V gene: TRBV7-8
clone size: few
CDR3 DNA: TGTGCCAGCACCCGCCCCCGGGAACCAGATACGCAGTATTTT
CDR3 protein: CASTRPREPDTQYF

CDR3 length: 13
J gene: TRBJ2-7
D gene: TRBD2
V gene: TRBV4-1
clone size: few
CDR3 DNA: TGCGCCAGCAGCCAAGTGGGGGGGGGCGAGCAGTACTTC
CDR3 protein: CASSQVGGGEQYF

CDR3 length: 18
J gene: TRBJ2-1
D gene: .
V gene: TRBV6-2/TRBV6-3
clone size: .
CDR3 DNA: TGTGCCAGCAGTTACAGGTTGGGGGGTCGGGGCTCCTACAATGAGCAGTTCTTC
CDR3 protein: CASSYRLGGRGSYNEQFF

CDR3 length: 14
J gene: TRBJ1-6
D gene: TRBD1
V gene: TRBV4-1
clone size: few
CDR3 DNA: TGCGCCAGCCCCTCAAACAGGGGAGGCGCACCCCTCCACTTT
CDR3 protein: CASPSNRGGAPLHF

CDR3 length: 15
J gene: TRBJ1-3
D gene: TRBD1
V gene: TRBV5-1
clone size: few
CDR3 DNA: TGCGCCAGCAGCGAGGGGACAGGGTCCGGAAACACCATATATTTT
CDR3 protein: CASSEGTGSGNTIYF

CDR3 length: 14
J gene: TRBJ1-5
D gene: .
V gene: TRBV19
clone size: .
CDR3 DNA: TGTGCCAGTAGTATAGGCGGGGGAAGGGAGCCCCAGCATTTT
CDR3 protein: CASSIGGGREPQHF

CDR3 length: 15
J gene: TRBJ2-2
D gene: TRBD2
V gene: TRBV5-6
clone size: few
CDR3 DNA: TGTGCCAGCAGCTCGACTAGCAGCGGCACCGGGGAGCTGTTTTTT
CDR3 protein: CASSSTSSGTGELFF

CDR3 length: 15
J gene: TRBJ1-2
D gene: .
V gene: TRBV20-1
clone size: few
CDR3 DNA: TGCAGTCCCCTGAGGGGGGGTATATTGAACTATGGCTACACCTTC
CDR3 protein: CSPLRGGILNYGYTF

CDR3 length: 14
J gene: TRBJ2-2
D gene: .
V gene: TRBV2
clone size: .
CDR3 DNA: TGTGCCAGCAGGGTAGGGTCAAACACCGGGGAGCTGTTTTTT
CDR3 protein: CASRVGSNTGELFF

CDR3 length: 12
J gene: TRBJ2-4
D gene: .
V gene: TRBV3-1
clone size: .
CDR3 DNA: TGTGCCAGCAGCCACGTCGAGAACATTCAGTACTTC
CDR3 protein: CASSHVENIQYF

CDR3 length: 16
J gene: TRBJ2-5
D gene: .
V gene: TRBV20-1
clone size: .
CDR3 DNA: TGCAGTGCCCCCCAGTGGGCGGGGGCCTCCCAAGAGACCCAGTACTTC
CDR3 protein: CSAPQWAGASQETQYF

CDR3 length: 15
J gene: TRBJ2-3
D gene: TRBD2
V gene: TRBV20-1
clone size: .
CDR3 DNA: TGCAGTGCTACCGGACTAGCGGGACTCACAGATACGCAGTATTTT
CDR3 protein: CSATGLAGLTDTQYF

CDR3 length: 16
J gene: TRBJ2-1
D gene: .
V gene: TRBV3-1
clone size: .
CDR3 DNA: TGTGCCAGCAGCCAAGTTGCCGGAAAAGTCTACAATGAGCAGTTCTTC
CDR3 protein: CASSQVAGKVYNEQFF

CDR3 length: 13
J gene: TRBJ2-3
D gene: .
V gene: TRBV21-1
clone size: few
CDR3 DNA: TGTGCCAGCAGCAAAGCTTGCACAGATACGCAGTATTTT
CDR3 protein: CASSKACTDTQYF

CDR3 length: 15
J gene: TRBJ2-1
D gene: .
V gene: TRBV7-3
clone size: few
CDR3 DNA: TGTGCCAGCAGCTCCTCAGGACAGTTATACAATGAGCAGTTCTTC
CDR3 protein: CASSSSGQLYNEQFF

CDR3 length: 17
J gene: TRBJ2-3
D gene: TRBD1
V gene: TRBV6-1
clone size: .
CDR3 DNA: TGTGACAGCAGTCTCATACAACAGGGGCATCTCGCAGATACGCAGTATTTT
CDR3 protein: CDSSLIQQGHLADTQYF

CDR3 length: 13
J gene: TRBJ1-1
D gene: .
V gene: TRBV29-1
clone size: .
CDR3 DNA: TGCAGCTTTCCAGGGATCCATTTCACTGAAGCTTTCTTT
CDR3 protein: CSFPGIHFTEAFF

CDR3 length: 15
J gene: TRBJ1-6
D gene: .
V gene: TRBV13
clone size: .
CDR3 DNA: TGTGCCAGCAGCTTTCAGGGTATCGGTGATTCACCCCTCCACTTT
CDR3 protein: CASSFQGIGDSPLHF

CDR3 length: 15
J gene: TRBJ2-1
D gene: .
V gene: TRBV11-2
clone size: .
CDR3 DNA: TGTGCCAGCAGCTTAGGTCCAGCAGGGAGGAATGAGCAGTTCTTC
CDR3 protein: CASSLGPAGRNEQFF

CDR3 length: 15
J gene: TRBJ2-5
D gene: .
V gene: TRBV2
clone size: few
CDR3 DNA: TGTGCCAGCAGTGTTCGGCAGCAAATCCAAGAGACCCAGTACTTC
CDR3 protein: CASSVRQQIQETQYF

CDR3 length: 17
J gene: TRBJ2-7
D gene: TRBD2
V gene: TRBV12-3/TRBV12-4
clone size: .
CDR3 DNA: TGTGCCAGCAGTACGGGGCCGGGACTAGCGGGGTTCTACGAGCAGTACTTC
CDR3 protein: CASSTGPGLAGFYEQYF

CDR3 length: 16
J gene: TRBJ2-3
D gene: TRBD2
V gene: TRBV9
clone size: few
CDR3 DNA: TGTGCCAGCAACAGAATAGCGGGGGGATCCACAGATACGCAGTATTTT
CDR3 protein: CASNRIAGGSTDTQYF

CDR3 length: 13
J gene: TRBJ2-7
D gene: .
V gene: TRBV20-1
clone size: .
CDR3 DNA: TGCAGTGCTCTCGGGACCCGCTCCTACGAGCAGTACTTC
CDR3 protein: CSALGTRSYEQYF

CDR3 length: 16
J gene: TRBJ1-3
D gene: .
V gene: TRBV7-9
clone size: few
CDR3 DNA: TGTGCCAGCAGCTTCCATCGCAGCCTCTCTGGAAACACCATATATTTT
CDR3 protein: CASSFHRSLSGNTIYF

CDR3 length: 14
J gene: TRBJ1-6
D gene: .
V gene: TRBV20-1
clone size: .
CDR3 DNA: TGCAGTGCTAGACCCGGGACCGGGGCTTCACCCCTCCACTTT
CDR3 protein: CSARPGTGASPLHF

CDR3 length: 14
J gene: TRBJ1-3
D gene: .
V gene: TRBV20-1
clone size: .
CDR3 DNA: TGCAGTGCTAGTCCTGGGACCTCTGGAAACACCATATATTTT
CDR3 protein: CSASPGTSGNTIYF

CDR3 length: 15
J gene: TRBJ2-2
D gene: TRBD1
V gene: TRBV5-1
clone size: few
CDR3 DNA: TGCGCCAGCAGTTCCCCGCGACAGGGAATTGGGGAGCTGTTTTTT
CDR3 protein: CASSSPRQGIGELFF

CDR3 length: 15
J gene: TRBJ2-7
D gene: TRBD1
V gene: TRBV5-1
clone size: many
CDR3 DNA: TGCGCCAGCAGCTTGGTAGGACAGGGGGCCTACGAGCAGTACTTC
CDR3 protein: CASSLVGQGAYEQYF

CDR3 length: 15
J gene: TRBJ2-7
D gene: TRBD2
V gene: TRBV18
clone size: .
CDR3 DNA: TGTGCCAGCTCGTCGAGCGGGGGACCCTCTCGGGAGCAGTACTTC
CDR3 protein: CASSSSGGPSREQYF

CDR3 length: 13
J gene: TRBJ1-1
D gene: TRBD1
V gene: TRBV24-1
clone size: few
CDR3 DNA: TGTGCCACCAGTGATTACAGGGGGACTGAAGCTTTCTTT
CDR3 protein: CATSDYRGTEAFF

CDR3 length: 13
J gene: TRBJ2-4
D gene: .
V gene: TRBV6-6
clone size: many
CDR3 DNA: TGTGCCAGCACAGGGGGGGCTGGGAGCATTCAGTACTTC
CDR3 protein: CASTGGAGSIQYF

CDR3 length: 14
J gene: TRBJ1-4
D gene: .
V gene: TRBV9
clone size: .
CDR3 DNA: TGTGCCAGCAGCGTAGAGGGGAATAATGAAAAACTGTTTTTT
CDR3 protein: CASSVEGNNEKLFF

CDR3 length: 13
J gene: TRBJ1-1
D gene: .
V gene: TRBV28
clone size: few
CDR3 DNA: TGTGCCAGCCGACTCGACCTTAACACTGAAGCTTTCTTT
CDR3 protein: CASRLDLNTEAFF

CDR3 length: 11
J gene: TRBJ1-1
D gene: .
V gene: TRBV6-6
clone size: once
CDR3 DNA: TGTGCCAGCCGCAACCCGTCTCTAGCTTTCTTT
CDR3 protein: CASRNPSLAFF